This TCR beta chain was recovered during a study of blood T cell repertoires in COVID-19. Study-wide context: T cells, B-cell-depleted T cells, or PBMCs provided the cDNA or gDNA that served as material.

Germline-derived CDR1 and CDR2 are SNHLY and FYNNEI. The CDR3 loop spans 14 amino acids. V dropped 4 bases and J dropped 6 bases, with 13 bases sitting between them. In the study's own analysis: Reference gene primers were amplified, and this amplification served to estimate nucleated cell counts. Produced via immunoSEQ multiplex PCR; TCRdb's table is partial and in-frame only. The D gene and trimming were derived from the DNA, and the V and J assignments and clone size from that table. The sample records about 59,000 clones, more than 80% being singletons. This sequence was found in an older man with acute or convalescent COVID-19. The V call is TRBV2, the J call TRBJ1-5; D possibly corresponds to TRBD1 (5 bases). Sequencing was done on a sample of peripheral blood. The CDR3 DNA reads TGTGCCAGCAGTGTAAGGGGACTGATTCAGCCCCAGCATTTT. This encodes CASSVRGLIQPQHF.